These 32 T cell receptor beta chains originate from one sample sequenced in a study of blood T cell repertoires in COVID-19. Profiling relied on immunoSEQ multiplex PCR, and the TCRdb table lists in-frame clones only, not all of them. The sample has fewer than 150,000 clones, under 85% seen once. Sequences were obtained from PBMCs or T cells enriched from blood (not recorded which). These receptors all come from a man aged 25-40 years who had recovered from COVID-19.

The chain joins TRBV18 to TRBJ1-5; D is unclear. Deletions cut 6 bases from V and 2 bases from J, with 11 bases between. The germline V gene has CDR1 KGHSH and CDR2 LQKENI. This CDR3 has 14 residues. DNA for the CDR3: TGTGCCAGCTCGCCCTCTAAAGGCAATCAGCCCCAGCATTTT. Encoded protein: CASSPSKGNQPQHF. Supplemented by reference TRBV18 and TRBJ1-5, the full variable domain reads NAGVMQNPRHLVRRRGQEARLRCSPMKGHSHVYWYRQLPEEGLKFMVYLQKENIIDESGMPKERFSAEFPKEGPSILRIQQVVRGDSAAYFCASSPSKGNQPQHFGDGTRLSIL.

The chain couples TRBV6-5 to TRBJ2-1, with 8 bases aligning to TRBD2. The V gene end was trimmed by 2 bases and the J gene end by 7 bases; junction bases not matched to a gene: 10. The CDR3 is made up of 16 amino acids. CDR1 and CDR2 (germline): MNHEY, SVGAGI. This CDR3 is CASSYVSSGRGNEQFF. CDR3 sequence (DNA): TGTGCCAGCAGTTACGTTTCGAGCGGGAGAGGTAATGAGCAGTTCTTC.

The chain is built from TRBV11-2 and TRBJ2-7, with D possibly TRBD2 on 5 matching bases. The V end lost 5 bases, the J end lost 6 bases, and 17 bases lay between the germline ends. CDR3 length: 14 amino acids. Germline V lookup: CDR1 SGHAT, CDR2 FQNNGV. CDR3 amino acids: CASSPSAGGVEQYF. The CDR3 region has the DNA TGTGCCAGCAGCCCTTCGGCGGGTGGAGTCGAGCAGTACTTC.

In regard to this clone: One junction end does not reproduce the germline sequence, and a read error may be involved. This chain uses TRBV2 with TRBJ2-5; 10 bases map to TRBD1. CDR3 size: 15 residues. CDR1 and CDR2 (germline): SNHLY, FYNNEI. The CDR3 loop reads CASSEGDRGQETQYF. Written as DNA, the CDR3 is TGTGCCAGCAGCGAAGGGGACAGGGGTCAAGAGACCCAGTACTTC.

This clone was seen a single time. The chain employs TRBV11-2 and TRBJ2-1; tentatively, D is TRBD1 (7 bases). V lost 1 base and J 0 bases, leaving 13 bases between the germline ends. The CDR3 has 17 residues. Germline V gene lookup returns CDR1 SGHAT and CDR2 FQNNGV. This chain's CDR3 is CASSLARRDSSYNEQFF. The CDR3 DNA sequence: TGTGCCAGCAGCTTAGCTAGGCGGGACAGCTCCTACAATGAGCAGTTCTTC.

CDR3 in DNA: TGCGCCAGCAGCCAAGGGTTGGCGAACACTGAAGCTTTCTTT. It specifies CASSQGLANTEAFF. V and J are TRBV4-1 and TRBJ1-1; D is unresolved. V was cut by 1 base and J by 1 base, with 7 bases left in between. The CDR3 runs 14 residues. Germline V lookup: CDR1 MGHRA, CDR2 YSYEKL.

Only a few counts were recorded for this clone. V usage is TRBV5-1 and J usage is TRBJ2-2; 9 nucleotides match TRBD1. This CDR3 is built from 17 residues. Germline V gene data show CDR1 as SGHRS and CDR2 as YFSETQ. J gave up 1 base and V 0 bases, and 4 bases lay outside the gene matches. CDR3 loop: CASSLAGTGRNTGELFF. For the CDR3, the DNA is TGCGCCAGCAGCTTGGCCGGGACAGGGAGGAACACCGGGGAGCTGTTTTTT.

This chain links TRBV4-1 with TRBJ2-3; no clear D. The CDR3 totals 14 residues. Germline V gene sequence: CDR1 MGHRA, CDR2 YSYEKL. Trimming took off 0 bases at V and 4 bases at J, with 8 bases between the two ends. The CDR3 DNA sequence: TGCGCCAGCAGCCAAGATCATAGTTCAGATACGCAGTATTTT. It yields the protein CASSQDHSSDTQYF.

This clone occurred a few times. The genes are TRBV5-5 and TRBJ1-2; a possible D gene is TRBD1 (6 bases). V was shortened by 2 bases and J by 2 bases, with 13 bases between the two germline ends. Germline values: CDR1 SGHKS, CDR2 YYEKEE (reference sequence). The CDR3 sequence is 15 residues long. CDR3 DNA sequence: TGTGCCAGCAGCTTAGGAACAGGGCTAAACTATGGCTACACCTTC. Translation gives CASSLGTGLNYGYTF.

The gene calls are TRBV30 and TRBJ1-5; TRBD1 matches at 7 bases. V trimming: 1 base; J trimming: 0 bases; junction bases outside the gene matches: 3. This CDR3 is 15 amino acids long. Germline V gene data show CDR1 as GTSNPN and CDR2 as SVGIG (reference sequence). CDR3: CAWSAGTASNQPQHF. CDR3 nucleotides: TGTGCCTGGAGTGCCGGGACAGCTAGCAATCAGCCCCAGCATTTT.

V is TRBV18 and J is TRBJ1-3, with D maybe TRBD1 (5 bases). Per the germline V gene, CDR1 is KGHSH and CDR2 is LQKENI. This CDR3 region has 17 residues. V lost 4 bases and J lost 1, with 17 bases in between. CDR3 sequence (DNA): TGTGCCAGCTCACTCTCACAGGCTTTCGGGTCTGGAAACACCATATATTTT. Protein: CASSLSQAFGSGNTIYF.

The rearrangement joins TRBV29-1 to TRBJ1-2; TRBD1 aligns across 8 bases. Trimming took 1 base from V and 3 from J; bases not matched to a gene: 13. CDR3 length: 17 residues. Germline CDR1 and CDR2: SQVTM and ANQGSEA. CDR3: CSVEGFSRTGYYYGYTF. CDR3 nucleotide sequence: TGCAGCGTTGAAGGATTCTCGCGGACAGGGTATTACTATGGCTACACCTTC.

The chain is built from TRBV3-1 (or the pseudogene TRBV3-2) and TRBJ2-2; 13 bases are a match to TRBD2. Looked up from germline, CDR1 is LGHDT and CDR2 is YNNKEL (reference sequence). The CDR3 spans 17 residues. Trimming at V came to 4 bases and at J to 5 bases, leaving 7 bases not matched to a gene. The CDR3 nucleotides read TGTGCCAGCAGCCTTGCCGGGACTAGCGGGATGACCGGGGAGCTGTTTTTT. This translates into CASSLAGTSGMTGELFF.

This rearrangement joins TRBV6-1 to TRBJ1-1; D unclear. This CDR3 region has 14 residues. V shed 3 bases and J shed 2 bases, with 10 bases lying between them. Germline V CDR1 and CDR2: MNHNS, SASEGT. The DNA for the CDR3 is TGTGCCAGCAGTGATGGCTCCCCCAACACTGAAGCTTTCTTT. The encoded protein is CASSDGSPNTEAFF.

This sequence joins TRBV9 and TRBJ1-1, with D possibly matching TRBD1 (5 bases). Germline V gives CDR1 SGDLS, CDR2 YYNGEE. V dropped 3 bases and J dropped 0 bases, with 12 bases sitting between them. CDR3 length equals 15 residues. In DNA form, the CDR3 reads TGTGCCAGCAGCGACCTCGGACAAGTGAACACTGAAGCTTTCTTT. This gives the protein CASSDLGQVNTEAFF.

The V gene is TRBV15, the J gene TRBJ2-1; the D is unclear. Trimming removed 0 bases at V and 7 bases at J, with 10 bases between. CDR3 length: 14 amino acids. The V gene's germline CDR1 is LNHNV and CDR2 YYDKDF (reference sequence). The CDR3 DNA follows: TGTGCCACCAGCAGAGATCGACTTTCGAATGAGCAGTTCTTC. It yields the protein CATSRDRLSNEQFF.

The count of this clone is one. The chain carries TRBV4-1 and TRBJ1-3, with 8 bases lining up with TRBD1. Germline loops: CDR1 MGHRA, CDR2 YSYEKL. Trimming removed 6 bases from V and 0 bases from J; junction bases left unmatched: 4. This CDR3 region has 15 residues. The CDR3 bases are TGCGCCAGCAGTTCACAGGGGGACTCTGGAAACACCATATATTTT. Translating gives CASSSQGDSGNTIYF.

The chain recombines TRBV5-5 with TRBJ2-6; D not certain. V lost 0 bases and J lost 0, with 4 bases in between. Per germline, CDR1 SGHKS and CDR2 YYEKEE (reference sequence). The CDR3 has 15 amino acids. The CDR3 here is CASSLGASGANVLTF. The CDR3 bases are TGTGCCAGCAGCTTGGGGGCCTCTGGGGCCAACGTCCTGACTTTC.

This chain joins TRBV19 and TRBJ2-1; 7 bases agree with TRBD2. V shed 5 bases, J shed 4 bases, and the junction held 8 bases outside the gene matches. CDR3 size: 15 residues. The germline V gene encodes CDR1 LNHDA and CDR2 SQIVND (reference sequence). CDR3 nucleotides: TGTGCCAGTAGTTTTACGACTAGCAGTTACAATGAGCAGTTCTTC. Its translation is CASSFTTSSYNEQFF.

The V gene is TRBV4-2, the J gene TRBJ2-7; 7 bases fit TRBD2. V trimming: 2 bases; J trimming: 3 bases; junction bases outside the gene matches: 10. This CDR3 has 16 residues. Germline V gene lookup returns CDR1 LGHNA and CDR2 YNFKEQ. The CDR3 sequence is CASSQSAAGVNYEQYF. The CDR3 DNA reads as TGTGCCAGCAGCCAAAGTGCGGCGGGAGTCAACTACGAGCAGTACTTC.

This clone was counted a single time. The CDR3 DNA reads TGTGCCAGCAGCGCAGGAAATACTGGGGCCAACGTCCTGACTTTC. Translation: CASSAGNTGANVLTF. V and J are TRBV6-5 and TRBJ2-6; D gene ambiguous. V was trimmed by 6 bases and J by 2 bases, leaving 11 bases between them. This CDR3 is built from 15 residues. Germline lookup yields CDR1 MNHEY and CDR2 SVGAGI.

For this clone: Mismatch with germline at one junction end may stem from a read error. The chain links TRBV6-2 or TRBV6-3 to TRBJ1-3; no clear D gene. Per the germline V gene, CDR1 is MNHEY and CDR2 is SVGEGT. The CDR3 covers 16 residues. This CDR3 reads CASSHSYDNSGNTIYF. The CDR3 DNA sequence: TGTGCCAGCAGTCACTCCTACGACAATTCTGGAAACACCATATATTTT.

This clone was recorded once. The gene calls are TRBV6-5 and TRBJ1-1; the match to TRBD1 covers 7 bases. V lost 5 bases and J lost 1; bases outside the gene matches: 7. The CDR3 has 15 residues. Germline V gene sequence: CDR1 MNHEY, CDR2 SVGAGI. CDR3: CASSRRQGPNTEAFF. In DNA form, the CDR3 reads TGTGCCAGCAGTCGAAGACAGGGACCGAACACTGAAGCTTTCTTT.

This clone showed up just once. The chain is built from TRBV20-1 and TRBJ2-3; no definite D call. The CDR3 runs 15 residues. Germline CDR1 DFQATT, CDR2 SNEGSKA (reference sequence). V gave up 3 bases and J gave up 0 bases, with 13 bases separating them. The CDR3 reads CSASKSASSTDTQYF. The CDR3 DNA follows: TGCAGTGCTAGTAAAAGCGCTTCTAGCACAGATACGCAGTATTTT.

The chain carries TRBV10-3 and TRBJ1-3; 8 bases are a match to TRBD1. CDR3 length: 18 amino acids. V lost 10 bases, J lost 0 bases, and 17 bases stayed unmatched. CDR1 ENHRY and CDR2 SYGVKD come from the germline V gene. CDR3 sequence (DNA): TGTGCCACGTCGGGGGCAGGGGGCCCTAATTCCTCTGGAAACACCATATATTTT. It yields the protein CATSGAGGPNSSGNTIYF.

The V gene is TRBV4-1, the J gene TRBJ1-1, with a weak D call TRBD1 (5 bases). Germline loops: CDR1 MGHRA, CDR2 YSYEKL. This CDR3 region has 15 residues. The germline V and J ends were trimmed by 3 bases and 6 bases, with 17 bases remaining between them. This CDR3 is CASSQPQDSGAEAFF. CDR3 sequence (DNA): TGCGCCAGCAGCCAGCCACAGGACTCGGGGGCTGAAGCTTTCTTT.

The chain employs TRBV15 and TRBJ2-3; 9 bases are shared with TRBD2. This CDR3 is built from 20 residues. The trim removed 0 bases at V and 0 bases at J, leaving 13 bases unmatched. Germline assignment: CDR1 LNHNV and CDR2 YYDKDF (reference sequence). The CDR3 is CATSRDRRRGGPLSTDTQYF. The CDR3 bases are TGTGCCACCAGCAGAGACCGAAGGCGGGGGGGCCCTCTAAGCACAGATACGCAGTATTTT.

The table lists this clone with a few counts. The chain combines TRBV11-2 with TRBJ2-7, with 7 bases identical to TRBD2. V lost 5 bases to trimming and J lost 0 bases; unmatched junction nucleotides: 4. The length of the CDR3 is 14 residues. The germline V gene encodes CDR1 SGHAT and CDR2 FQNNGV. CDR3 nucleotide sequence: TGTGCCAGCAGCCGGGACTATAACTCCTACGAGCAGTACGTC. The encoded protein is CASSRDYNSYEQYV.

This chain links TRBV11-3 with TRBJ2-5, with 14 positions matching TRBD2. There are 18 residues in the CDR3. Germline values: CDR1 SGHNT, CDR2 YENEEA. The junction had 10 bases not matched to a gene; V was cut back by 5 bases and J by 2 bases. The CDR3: CASSPGLTSGGGQETQYF. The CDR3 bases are TGTGCCAGCAGCCCAGGGTTGACTAGCGGGGGGGGGCAAGAGACCCAGTACTTC.

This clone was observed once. The CDR3 is CASSVDRESSNQPQHF. In nucleotides, the CDR3 is TGTGCCAGCAGCGTAGACAGGGAATCTAGCAATCAGCCCCAGCATTTT. This chain connects TRBV2 to TRBJ1-5; 7 nucleotides align to TRBD1. V dropped 6 bases and J dropped 0; count of bases not matched to a gene: 8. The CDR3 is 16 residues long. CDR1 is SNHLY and CDR2 is FYNNEI in the germline V gene.

CDR3 in DNA: TGTGCCAGCAGCTCTGCCGGGACAGGGAACTATGGCTACACCTTC. It yields the protein CASSSAGTGNYGYTF. The genes are TRBV5-5 and TRBJ1-2; 9 positions agree with TRBD1. The germline CDR1 and CDR2 sequences are SGHKS and YYEKEE (reference sequence). The CDR3 covers 15 residues. Trimming took 3 bases from V and 2 from J; bases not matched to a gene: 5. Drawing the rest from reference TRBV5-5 and TRBJ1-2, the complete variable domain is DAGVTQSPTHLIKTRGQQVTLRCSPISGHKSVSWYQQVLGQGPQFIFQYYEKEERGRGNFPDRFSARQFPNYSSELNVNALLLGDSALYLCASSSAGTGNYGYTFGSGTRLTVV.

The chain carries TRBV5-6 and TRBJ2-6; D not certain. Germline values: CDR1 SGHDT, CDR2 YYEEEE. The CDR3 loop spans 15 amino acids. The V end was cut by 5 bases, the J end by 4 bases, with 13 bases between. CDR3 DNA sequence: TGTGCCAGCAGGAGAGACACGGCGGGGGCCAACGTCCTGACTTTC. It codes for CASRRDTAGANVLTF. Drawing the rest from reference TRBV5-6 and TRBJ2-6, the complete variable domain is DAGVTQSPTHLIKTRGQQVTLRCSPKSGHDTVSWYQQALGQGPQFIFQYYEEEERQRGNFPDRFSGHQFPNYSSELNVNALLLGDSALYLCASRRDTAGANVLTFGAGSRLTVL.